This TCR beta chain was found in a study of graft-versus-host responses after intestinal transplantation. Turning to the study itself: Induction using anti-thymocyte globulin, followed by tacrolimus and steroids for around 3 years, was given to all recipients.

On this clone itself: Its matching antigen is unknown.

The table came from immunoSEQ multiplex PCR; TCRdb's copy has only in-frame clones and leaves some out. The repertoire has 100,000 or so clones, about 92% of them found once; the top ten carry roughly 2%. Study results and limitations: Recipient marrow showed GvH clones, some seen first in ileum or blood. Subjects displaying graft-donor T cell macrochimerism possessed elevated graft-versus-host to host-versus-graft clonal ratios inside allografts. After transplant, early declines in HvG clones were associated with peak levels of circulating GvH clones.

The length of the CDR3 is 14 residues. V was clipped by 4 bases and J by 4 bases, with 13 bases between them. The germline gives CDR1 SGHVS, CDR2 FNYEAQ. V gene TRBV7-6 combines with J gene TRBJ1-1; D may be TRBD1 (6 bases). The TCR comes from a human donor who received an intestinal transplant. Sequences were derived from unstimulated CD8+ T cells sorted from spleen or lymph node cells, sampled before intestinal transplant. This CDR3 reads CASSWGQGSTEAFF. The CDR3 DNA reads as TGTGCCAGCAGCTGGGGGCAGGGGAGCACTGAAGCTTTCTTT.